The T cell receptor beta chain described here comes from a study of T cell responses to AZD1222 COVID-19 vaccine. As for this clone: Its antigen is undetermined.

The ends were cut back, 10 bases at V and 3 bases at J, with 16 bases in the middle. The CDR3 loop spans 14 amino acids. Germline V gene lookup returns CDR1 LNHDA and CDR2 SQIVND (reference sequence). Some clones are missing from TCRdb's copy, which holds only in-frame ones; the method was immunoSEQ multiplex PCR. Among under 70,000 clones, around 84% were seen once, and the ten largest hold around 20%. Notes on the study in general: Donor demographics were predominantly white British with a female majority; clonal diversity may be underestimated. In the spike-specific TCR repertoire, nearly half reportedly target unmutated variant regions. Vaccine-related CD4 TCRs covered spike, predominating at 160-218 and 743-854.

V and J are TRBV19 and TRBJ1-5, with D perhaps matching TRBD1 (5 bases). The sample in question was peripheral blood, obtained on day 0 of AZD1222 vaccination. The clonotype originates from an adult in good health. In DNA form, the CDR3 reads TGTGCCACGCAGGGTTACTTTGCCAATCAGCCCCAGCATTTT. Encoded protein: CATQGYFANQPQHF.